Listed here are 16 T cell receptor beta chains from one sample, sequenced in a study of blood T cell repertoires in COVID-19. TCRdb's copy holds only in-frame clones and misses some; the assay was immunoSEQ multiplex PCR. Of fewer than 350,000 clones listed, 81% are singletons. The sample was peripheral blood. The origin of the receptors is a woman aged 60-75 years with active or convalescent COVID-19.

This clone appeared a few times. CDR3 in DNA: TGTGCCATCAGTGAGTCGCGGGAGATCCAGCCCCAGCATTTT. Translating it yields CAISESREIQPQHF. The chain combines TRBV10-3 with TRBJ1-5; D gene unclear. Germline loops: CDR1 ENHRY, CDR2 SYGVKD. V lost 0 bases to trimming and J lost 7 bases, with 10 bases between them. CDR3 length: 14 residues.

This clone was detected only a few times. Other DNA sequences within the sample encode an identical CDR3. This chain joins TRBV19 and TRBJ2-3, with a weak D call TRBD2 (6 bases). V lost 1 base and J 1 base, leaving 9 bases between the germline ends. CDR1 is LNHDA, CDR2 SQIVND, per germline (reference sequence). The CDR3 is made up of 15 amino acids. The chain's CDR3 is CASSIAGGGTDTQYF. DNA for the CDR3: TGTGCCAGTAGTATAGCCGGGGGTGGCACAGATACGCAGTATTTT.

The rearrangement joins TRBV2 to TRBJ2-5, with 11 bases matching TRBD1. Trimming took 6 bases from V and 5 from J; bases not matched to a gene: 8. This CDR3 contains 15 residues. The germline CDR1 and CDR2 sequences are SNHLY and FYNNEI. The CDR3 loop is CASRVGQGVKETQYF. Here the CDR3 DNA reads TGTGCCAGCAGGGTGGGACAGGGGGTTAAGGAGACCCAGTACTTC.

This clone appeared once. V is TRBV29-1 and J is TRBJ2-2, with 9 bases lining up with TRBD2. V lost 3 bases to trimming and J lost 0 bases; unmatched junction nucleotides: 8. From germline, CDR1 is SQVTM and CDR2 ANQGSEA. CDR3 length: 17 residues. CDR3 DNA: TGCAGCGTTGAGGAGTTAGCGGGGGCCTCGAACACCGGGGAGCTGTTTTTT. As protein: CSVEELAGASNTGELFF.

This clone was observed once. The chain is built from TRBV29-1 and TRBJ2-1; TRBD2 is a possible D gene (7 bases). Trimming cost V 3 bases and J 5 bases, with 14 bases left between them. The CDR3 spans 14 residues. The germline V gene has CDR1 SQVTM and CDR2 ANQGSEA. CDR3 protein: CSVDLAGANNEQFF. CDR3 coding DNA: TGCAGCGTTGATCTGGCGGGGGCCAACAATGAGCAGTTCTTC.

The J gene is TRBJ1-1, the V gene TRBV5-6; 8 nucleotides agree with TRBD1. CDR1 is SGHDT and CDR2 is YYEEEE in the germline V gene. CDR3 size: 15 residues. V dropped 2 bases and J dropped 1; count of bases not matched to a gene: 4. This CDR3 is CASSFLGQANTEAFF. CDR3 DNA: TGTGCCAGCAGCTTTTTGGGACAGGCGAACACTGAAGCTTTCTTT.

This chain connects TRBV5-4 to TRBJ2-7; no clear D. Germline V lookup: CDR1 SGHNT, CDR2 YYREEE (reference sequence). V shed 0 bases and J shed 1 base, with 8 bases lying between them. CDR3 length equals 14 residues. CDR3 loop: CASSLGHTSYEQYF. The CDR3 DNA sequence: TGTGCCAGCAGCTTGGGACACACATCCTACGAGCAGTACTTC.

The rearrangement joins TRBV3-1 (or the pseudogene TRBV3-2) to TRBJ1-2; D unclear. Per germline, CDR1 LGHDT and CDR2 YNNKEL (reference sequence). Trimming removed 1 base at V and 1 base at J, with 13 bases between. CDR3 size: 16 residues. Written as DNA, the CDR3 is TGTGCCAGCAGCCAAGGCGGGCTCCAAATTAACTATGGCTACACCTTC. It codes for CASSQGGLQINYGYTF.

V usage is TRBV5-4 and J usage is TRBJ2-3; D perhaps matches TRBD2 (5 bases). Germline values: CDR1 SGHNT, CDR2 YYREEE (reference sequence). The CDR3 extends over 16 amino acids. Deletions cut 4 bases from V and 0 bases from J, with 15 bases between. The CDR3 DNA sequence: TGTGCCAGCAGCGCACCGGGATCTCCTAGCACAGATACGCAGTATTTT. Its translation: CASSAPGSPSTDTQYF.

DNA of the CDR3: TGCGCCAGCAGCCATCATACAGGGAAGGGGAACACTGAAGCTTTCTTT. The encoded protein is CASSHHTGKGNTEAFF. The chain uses TRBV5-1 and TRBJ1-1; D possibly corresponds to TRBD1 (6 bases). Trimming took 4 bases from V and 1 from J, leaving 17 bases between them. This CDR3 is 16 amino acids long. Germline loops: CDR1 SGHRS, CDR2 YFSETQ.

CDR3 region: CASSPPDWNTEAFF. DNA for the CDR3: TGTGCCAGCAGCCCACCCGACTGGAACACTGAAGCTTTCTTT. The chain couples TRBV7-9 to TRBJ1-1, with D uncertain. Germline assignment: CDR1 SEHNR and CDR2 FQNEAQ (reference sequence). V was trimmed by 5 bases and J by 1 base, leaving 11 bases between them. CDR3 length: 14 residues. Variable domain in full (rest from reference TRBV7-9 and TRBJ1-1): DTGVSQNPRHKITKRGQNVTFRCDPISEHNRLYWYRQTLGQGPEFLTYFQNEAQLEKSRLLSDRFSAERPKGSFSTLEIQRTEQGDSAMYLCASSPPDWNTEAFFGQGTRLTVV.

The V and J genes are TRBV28 and TRBJ2-1; 13 bases are shared with TRBD2. CDR1 is MDHEN, CDR2 SYDVKM, per germline. The CDR3 has 18 residues. V was clipped by 5 bases and J by 0 bases; unmatched bases: 7. CDR3 residues: CASSPGLAGLSSYNEQFF. CDR3 in DNA: TGTGCCAGCAGTCCGGGACTAGCGGGGCTGAGCTCCTACAATGAGCAGTTCTTC.

This chain joins TRBV10-1 and TRBJ2-5; D is possibly TRBD2 (6 bases). There are 15 residues in the CDR3. Trimming pared 7 bases from V and 3 bases from J, leaving 18 bases between. The germline CDR1 and CDR2 sequences are WNHNN and SYGVQD (reference sequence). CDR3 DNA: TGCGCCAGCACCGGGAGAAATAGAGGAAAAGAGACCCAGTACTTC. This codes for CASTGRNRGKETQYF.

The genes are TRBV12-3 or TRBV12-4 and TRBJ2-3; TRBD2 is a possible D gene (6 bases). Between the trimmed V and J ends, which lost 2 bases and 6 bases, there was a span of 9 bases. CDR3 length: 13 residues. The CDR3 nucleotides read TGTGCCAGCAGTTTACGACTAGTTGATACGCAGTATTTT. Amino acids: CASSLRLVDTQYF.

The chain couples TRBV3-1 (or the pseudogene TRBV3-2) to TRBJ1-5, with 7 bases that match TRBD1. V was pared by 2 bases and J by 7 bases, with 8 bases of the junction left unmatched. This CDR3 has 15 amino acids. CDR1 is LGHDT and CDR2 is YNNKEL in the germline V gene (reference sequence). DNA of the CDR3: TGTGCCAGCAGCCAACAGTACAGGGGAAAGCAGCCCCAGCATTTT. This sequence encodes CASSQQYRGKQPQHF.

The chain employs TRBV2 and TRBJ2-4; D may be TRBD2 (5 bases). CDR1 SNHLY and CDR2 FYNNEI come from the germline V gene. Trimming shortened V by 6 bases and J by 7 bases, and 16 bases separated the two germline ends. The CDR3 sequence is 14 residues long. The DNA of the CDR3 is TGTGCCAGCAGGGAAACCCCCCGGAGGAACATTCAGTACTTC. This gives the protein CASRETPRRNIQYF.